One and the same sample provided the 18 T cell receptor beta chains below, sequenced in a study of blood T cell repertoires in COVID-19. The assay was immunoSEQ multiplex PCR, and TCRdb's table has in-frame clones only and misses some. This table has approximately 200,000 clones, 84% appearing once. The sequencing sample was made of peripheral blood. These receptors all stem from an older woman who had recovered from COVID-19.

About this clone: Different DNA sequences within this sample yield the same CDR3. The rearrangement joins TRBV5-1 to TRBJ1-5; 7 bases line up with TRBD1. In germline, CDR1 is SGHRS, CDR2 YFSETQ. The CDR3 spans 15 residues. Trimming at V came to 4 bases and at J to 0 bases, leaving 4 bases not matched to a gene. The CDR3 sequence is CASSLGTDSNQPQHF. CDR3 DNA sequence: TGCGCCAGCAGCCTGGGGACAGATAGCAATCAGCCCCAGCATTTT.

The J gene is TRBJ2-1, the V gene TRBV27, with 12 bases that match TRBD1. The CDR3 sequence is 15 residues long. With 6 bases clipped from V and 8 bases from J, the junction kept 8 bases outside the gene matches. Germline CDR1 MNHEY, CDR2 SMNVEV (reference sequence). Written as DNA, the CDR3 is TGTGCCAGCAGGAAACCGGGACAGGGGGCTCATGAGCAGTTCTTC. Its translation is CASRKPGQGAHEQFF.

The chain links TRBV19 to TRBJ1-3, with D perhaps TRBD1 (5 bases). V was clipped by 8 bases and J by 4 bases, with 15 bases between them. CDR1 LNHDA and CDR2 SQIVND come from the germline V gene (reference sequence). CDR3 size: 14 residues. As DNA, the CDR3 is TGTGCCAGTGCTATCGGGACTGAAGGAAACACCATATATTTT. Translating gives CASAIGTEGNTIYF. Drawing the rest from reference TRBV19 and TRBJ1-3, the complete variable domain is DGGITQSPKYLFRKEGQNVTLSCEQNLNHDAMYWYRQDPGQGLRLIYYSQIVNDFQKGDIAEGYSVSREKKESFPLTVTSAQKNPTAFYLCASAIGTEGNTIYFGEGSWLTVV.

V gene TRBV12-2 combines with J gene TRBJ2-2; TRBD2 is the table's D call and was not checked against the DNA. TRBV12-2 is described as a pseudogene. The CDR3 runs 18 residues. CDR3 loop: CASRLDPNWGDDTGELFF. The CDR3 bases are TGTGCAAGTCGCTTAGATCCGAATTGGGGAGACGACACCGGGGAGCTGTTTTTT.

The chain is built from TRBV6-1 and TRBJ1-2, with TRBD1 matching over 7 bases. Trimming at V came to 0 bases and at J to 7 bases, leaving 5 bases not matched to a gene. This CDR3 spans 14 amino acids. Germline V CDR1 and CDR2: MNHNS, SASEGT. The CDR3 loop is CASSEAGGMGGYTF. CDR3 nucleotides: TGTGCCAGCAGTGAAGCAGGGGGCATGGGTGGCTACACCTTC.

The sample holds a few counts of this clone. The chain uses TRBV6-1 and TRBJ1-5; D is ambiguous. This CDR3 is built from 18 residues. Trimming removed 2 bases from V and 0 bases from J, with 17 bases in between. Germline CDR1 is MNHNS and CDR2 is SASEGT. CDR3 DNA: TGTGCCAGCAGTGAATGGGCAGTGTTAGACTATAGCAATCAGCCCCAGCATTTT. Its protein product is CASSEWAVLDYSNQPQHF.

V gene TRBV2 combines with J gene TRBJ1-1, with D perhaps TRBD1 (5 bases). The V gene's germline CDR1 is SNHLY and CDR2 FYNNEI. The CDR3 has 12 residues. With 4 bases removed from V and 5 bases from J, the gap between germline ends came to 8 bases. The CDR3 is CASSGGGTEAFF. The CDR3 nucleotides read TGTGCCAGCAGTGGGGGGGGGACTGAAGCTTTCTTT.

The rearrangement joins TRBV18 to TRBJ2-5; unclear D gene. Germline CDR1 reads KGHSH; CDR2 reads LQKENI. The CDR3 runs 12 residues. The V end was cut by 4 bases, the J end by 5 bases, with 8 bases between. The CDR3 loop is CASSLPGETQYF. For the CDR3, the DNA is TGTGCCAGCTCACTCCCCGGTGAGACCCAGTACTTC.

The chain is built from TRBV3-1 (or the pseudogene TRBV3-2) and TRBJ1-5, with 8 bases lining up with TRBD1. V trimming: 4 bases; J trimming: 7 bases; junction bases outside the gene matches: 9. Germline values: CDR1 LGHDT, CDR2 YNNKEL (reference sequence). This CDR3 comprises 15 residues. CDR3: CASSPTGARWQPQHF. CDR3 nucleotides: TGTGCCAGCAGCCCGACAGGGGCAAGGTGGCAGCCCCAGCATTTT.

Note on this clone: With a much larger clone just one base away, this may be a read error. This chain connects TRBV7-3 to TRBJ2-3, with 11 positions matching TRBD2. With 5 bases clipped from V and 1 base from J, the junction kept 2 bases outside the gene matches. The CDR3 runs 15 residues. Germline CDR1 is SGHTA and CDR2 is FQGTGA. The DNA of the CDR3 is TGTGCCAGCAGCGATAGCGGGGGGGGCACAGATACGCAGTATTTT. It yields the protein CASSDSGGGTDTQYF.

The table lists this clone with a few counts. The V and J genes are TRBV9 and TRBJ2-7; 7 bases map to TRBD1. CDR1 and CDR2 (germline): SGDLS, YYNGEE. This CDR3 is 14 amino acids long. Trimming removed 0 bases from V and 2 bases from J; junction bases left unmatched: 2. CDR3 sequence: CASSVGDSPYEQYF. CDR3 bases: TGTGCCAGCAGCGTAGGGGACAGTCCCTACGAGCAGTACTTC.

The CDR3 DNA sequence: TGTGCCAGCAGCCAAGAGGGTCGCGGGGGGCAAAATGAGCAGTTCTTC. This encodes CASSQEGRGGQNEQFF. The chain links TRBV4-2 to TRBJ2-1, with TRBD2 matching 8 bases. The CDR3 is made up of 16 amino acids. Germline V gene sequence: CDR1 LGHNA, CDR2 YNFKEQ. The V segment lost 0 bases and the J segment 7 bases; nucleotides outside the gene matches: 8.

This clone has only one observation. The chain joins TRBV6-1 to TRBJ2-1, with TRBD2 identical over 7 bases. CDR1 and CDR2 from the germline V gene are MNHNS and SASEGT. V lost 1 base, J lost 3 bases, and 6 bases stayed unmatched. The CDR3 runs to 16 residues. The CDR3 spells CASSEGGTIYYNEQFF. In DNA, the CDR3 is TGTGCCAGCAGTGAAGGCGGGACTATATACTACAATGAGCAGTTCTTC.

Concerning this clone: The same CDR3 can be traced to other DNA sequences in this sample. The J gene is TRBJ2-3, the V gene TRBV9; D not certain. Germline assignment: CDR1 SGDLS and CDR2 YYNGEE. Trimming removed 2 bases from V and 1 base from J, with 5 bases in between. The CDR3 is 13 amino acids. Written as DNA, the CDR3 is TGTGCCAGCAGCGTCGAGGGCACAGATACGCAGTATTTT. It encodes CASSVEGTDTQYF.

This chain links TRBV21-1 with TRBJ1-6; the table's D call, TRBD1, has no DNA check behind it. TRBV21-1 is termed a pseudogene. The CDR3 loop spans 16 amino acids. The CDR3: CASSNYKQGKRSPLHF. The CDR3 DNA reads TGTGCCAGCAGCAATTATAAACAGGGAAAAAGGTCACCCCTCCACTTT.

The rearrangement joins TRBV18 to TRBJ1-2; no clear D. The CDR3 extends over 16 amino acids. V was shortened by 2 bases and J by 8 bases, with 21 bases between the two germline ends. Germline assignment: CDR1 KGHSH and CDR2 LQKENI. The DNA of the CDR3 is TGTGCCAGCTCACCAAGACGTGACTATTCAGTTGGGGGCTACACCTTC. Its protein product is CASSPRRDYSVGGYTF.

The CDR3 nucleotides are TGTGCCAGCAGCCCTGACAGCATCACAGACAGTGGCTACACCTTC. As protein: CASSPDSITDSGYTF. The chain joins TRBV2 to TRBJ1-2; possible D gene TRBD1, 5 bases. The V end was cut by 6 bases, the J end by 7 bases, with 21 bases between. CDR3 length: 15 residues. CDR1 is SNHLY, CDR2 FYNNEI, per germline.

This clone was recorded once. J is TRBJ2-3 and V is TRBV2; no clear D gene. Trimming removed 8 bases from V and 0 bases from J, with 9 bases in between. This CDR3 comprises 13 residues. Germline V gene sequence: CDR1 SNHLY, CDR2 FYNNEI. CDR3 region: CASYRFSTDTQYF. CDR3 sequence (DNA): TGTGCCAGCTACCGGTTTAGCACAGATACGCAGTATTTT. Based on the CDR3 plus reference TRBV2 and TRBJ2-3, the full variable domain is EPEVTQTPSHQVTQMGQEVILRCVPISNHLYFYWYRQILGQKVEFLVSFYNNEISEKSEIFDDQFSVERPDGSNFTLKIRSTKLEDSAMYFCASYRFSTDTQYFGPGTRLTVL.